This TCR beta chain appears in the sequencing data of a study of blood T cell repertoires in COVID-19. Per the original data handling: Using reference gene primer amplification, nucleated cell counts were estimated. The assay was immunoSEQ multiplex PCR, and TCRdb's table has in-frame clones only and misses some. V and J calls and clone size are as listed in that table; D and trimming were resolved from the DNA. Of approximately 200,000 clones in the sample, about 84% were seen once. The length of the CDR3 is 12 residues. V lost 6 bases, J lost 1 base, and 7 bases lay in between. Germline V gene lookup returns CDR1 SNHLY and CDR2 FYNNEI.

This rearrangement joins TRBV2 to TRBJ2-7, with D perhaps matching TRBD1 (5 bases). The specimen was PBMCs or T cells enriched from blood (not recorded which). The receptor was derived from a young woman who had recovered from COVID-19. The CDR3 is CASRAGSYEQYF. The CDR3 DNA sequence: TGTGCCAGCAGAGCAGGGTCCTACGAGCAGTACTTC. Using reference TRBV2 and TRBJ2-7 for the parts outside the CDR3, the full variable domain is EPEVTQTPSHQVTQMGQEVILRCVPISNHLYFYWYRQILGQKVEFLVSFYNNEISEKSEIFDDQFSVERPDGSNFTLKIRSTKLEDSAMYFCASRAGSYEQYFGPGTRLTVT.